Sequencing of this T cell receptor beta chain was carried out in a study of cytomegalovirus exposure and HLA in healthy donors (dated 2017 in TCRdb). Some background on the complete study: According to a later analysis, the 110 or so validation repertoires were produced on the same platform as the approximately 600 repertoires of the first cohort. The study was designed to test whether signatures of past pathogen exposure could be identified by cataloging public T cell receptors. To predict cytomegalovirus infection status, the study combined high-throughput TCR immunosequencing, statistical association of individual TCRs with disease status, and machine learning. Besides the first cohort of around 670 subjects, a separate validation cohort made up of 95 to 150 different subjects was used. What the work shows at the level of the full study, not this receptor alone: According to the authors, the approach could potentially be generalized to other disease states and immunological phenotypes. In vitro tests confirmed that three of the cytomegalovirus-associated TCR beta chains recognize cytomegalovirus antigens. A total of roughly 160 TCR beta chains were listed by the study as associated with cytomegalovirus. The validation cohort had no HLA typing available for a later analysis, so co-occurrence within that cohort was assessed over all 130 or so repertoires. In both the original and validation cohorts, the classifier was reported to diagnose cytomegalovirus status with high specificity and sensitivity. Across donors, most TCR sequences were observed very rarely, whereas some public TCRs were present in many individuals. Of the cluster scores, roughly 95% were above 0 in a later analysis, which found that TCRs clustered in the first cohort also tended to co-occur in the 95 to 150 validation repertoires.

The CDR3 covers 17 residues, taking in both the cysteine and the phenylalanine. Of all the DNA, just the CDR3 is kept, 51 bases in frame from base 1. The germline V end is reduced by 1 base and the J end by 2 bases; junction bases left unmatched: 10. The germline V gene provides CDR1 SGHAT and CDR2 FQNNGV. In the case of this clone: Its antigen remains undetermined. Base qualities are not at hand, and no much larger clone is one base apart.

Libraries were constructed by the immunoSEQ multiplex PCR assay. The authors processed their data as follows. A statistical classification framework was developed to diagnose cytomegalovirus status using the catalog of TCR beta chain sequences. TCRdb took over this immuneACCESS table, retaining in-frame rearrangements with V and J assigned. Such tables are incomplete; in checked studies, under half of the missing clones stem from an unresolved V gene, and the remainder is unexplained. The V and J calls and clone size were taken over from that table, and D and trimming were inferred from the DNA. In this sample the table shows tens of thousands of clones, 96% of which occur a single time. About 4.5% of the sample belongs to the ten largest clones. Donors formed part of the validation cohort, which comprised 120 subjects and was distinct from the first cohort of 666 subjects.

The clonotype comes from a woman aged 18-29 years in good health and CMV-seropositive. Sequencing input: PBMCs. The V and J genes are TRBV11-2 and TRBJ2-7; 8 middle bases align to TRBD2. The DNA is TGTGCCAGCAGCTTAGGAGGGGGGGGGACTAGAGCCTACGAGCAGTACTTC. Translated, this is CASSLGGGGTRAYEQYF.